This TCR beta chain was sequenced during a study of OX40 agonist ivuxolimab in advanced cancers. The overall study: Partial responses were observed in three patients, of whom one had hepatocellular carcinoma and two had cutaneous melanoma.

This clone was seen just once. Its antigen is as yet unknown. Assay: immunoSEQ multiplex PCR; the TCRdb copy retains only in-frame clones and omits some. This table has tens of thousands of clones, roughly 85% appearing once. CDR1 LGHNA and CDR2 YSLEER come from the germline V gene. This CDR3 contains 15 residues. V was cut by 3 bases and J by 3 bases, with 12 bases left in between. Points from the study as a whole: Mean expanded clone counts were higher in CD8+ than CD4+ T cells.

Patients were excluded for autoimmune disease history or systemic immunosuppression. V and J are TRBV4-3 and TRBJ1-5; unclear D gene. Sample: CD4+ or CD8+ T cells sorted from blood, taken in a trial of the OX40 agonist ivuxolimab. This clonotype was obtained from an adult with an advanced solid tumor such as melanoma, head and neck, liver or kidney cancer. CDR3 in amino acids: CASSQDHGPNQPQHF. As DNA, the CDR3 is TGCGCCAGCAGCCAGGACCACGGCCCCAATCAGCCCCAGCATTTT.